Presented here are 21 T cell receptor beta chains from one specimen sequenced in a study of type 1 regulatory T cells. TCRdb called the reads again in MiXCR, with one record for every CDR3 protein. The sample contains approximately 100,000 distinct CDR3 sequences, less than 40% of which appear only once. Sequenced: CD4+ T cells, either the whole sample or a sorted fraction (not recorded which). These receptors were obtained from a human donor in good health.

This clonotype was observed at least ten times. This chain links TRBV11-1 with TRBJ2-1; 7 bases agree with TRBD1. The CDR3 sequence is 13 residues long. CDR1 is SGHAT, CDR2 FQDESV, per germline (reference sequence). V dropped 4 bases and J dropped 8; count of bases not matched to a gene: 5. The CDR3 here is CASSSQGDDEQFF. Here the CDR3 DNA reads TGTGCCAGCAGCTCTCAGGGGGACGATGAGCAGTTCTTC.

This sequence joins TRBV7-2 and TRBJ2-2; D is uncertain. V was cut by 5 bases and J by 1 base, with 11 bases left in between. The CDR3 runs 15 residues. Germline V gene lookup returns CDR1 SGHTA and CDR2 FQGNSA. This chain's CDR3 is CASSPLGRNTGELFF. The CDR3 DNA reads TGTGCCAGCAGCCCCCTTGGCCGGAACACCGGGGAGCTGTTTTTT.

This clonotype turned up a few times. This chain links TRBV5-1 with TRBJ2-3; 7 bases fit TRBD1. The CDR3 loop spans 15 amino acids. CDR1 and CDR2 (germline): SGHRS, YFSETQ. J lost 2 bases, V lost 0 bases, and 3 bases had no gene match. For the CDR3, the DNA is TGCGCCAGCAGCTTGGAGGGACAGTCCACAGATACGCAGTATTTT. Encoded protein: CASSLEGQSTDTQYF.

The chain joins TRBV10-1 to TRBJ2-5; D might be TRBD2 (6 bases). Germline values: CDR1 WNHNN, CDR2 SYGVQD (reference sequence). V lost 2 bases and J lost 3, with 13 bases in between. The length of the CDR3 is 15 residues. Here the CDR3 reads CASSEGGPGKETQYF. In DNA form, the CDR3 reads TGCGCCAGCAGTGAGGGAGGGCCTGGAAAAGAGACCCAGTACTTC.

The rearrangement joins TRBV4-1 to TRBJ2-3; 12 nucleotides align to TRBD1. Unmatched junction bases numbered 5, after V lost 0 bases and J lost 1 base. The CDR3 has 18 amino acids. In germline, CDR1 is MGHRA, CDR2 YSYEKL. The CDR3 loop reads CASSQDRGTGGRTDTQYF. The DNA of the CDR3 is TGCGCCAGCAGCCAAGATCGCGGGACAGGGGGCCGCACAGATACGCAGTATTTT.

This chain's CDR3 is CASSLATAVNLDSQNIQYF. The CDR3 DNA reads as TGTGCCAGCAGCTTGGCCACTGCAGTTAATTTAGACAGCCAAAACATTCAGTACTTC. J is TRBJ2-4 and V is TRBV5-5; perhaps TRBD1 as D (5 bases). V dropped 0 bases and J dropped 5 bases, with 24 bases sitting between them. This CDR3 comprises 19 residues. Germline V CDR1 and CDR2: SGHKS, YYEKEE (reference sequence).

In this sample, this clonotype turned up a few times. The chain recombines TRBV19 with TRBJ2-5; no reliable D call. The length of the CDR3 is 14 residues. V shed 3 bases and J shed 2 bases, with 10 bases lying between them. Germline loops: CDR1 LNHDA, CDR2 SQIVND (reference sequence). CDR3 in amino acids: CASSIRGPQETQYF. CDR3 DNA: TGTGCCAGTAGTATCCGAGGCCCTCAAGAGACCCAGTACTTC.

The table lists this clonotype with a few counts. The V call is TRBV15, the J call TRBJ1-1, with a tentative D call TRBD1 (6 bases). The CDR3 is made up of 18 amino acids. CDR1 LNHNV and CDR2 YYDKDF come from the germline V gene (reference sequence). V was shortened by 3 bases and J by 1 base, with 21 bases between the two germline ends. CDR3: CATSSQYGQRKGNTEAFF. The CDR3 bases are TGTGCCACCAGCAGCCAGTATGGACAGCGGAAGGGGAACACTGAAGCTTTCTTT.

This clonotype was seen a few times. This chain uses TRBV3-1 with TRBJ2-5; D not certain. The CDR3 consists of 14 residues. CDR1 and CDR2 (germline): LGHDT, YNNKEL (reference sequence). Trimming took 2 bases from V and 0 from J, leaving 7 bases between them. CDR3 protein: CASSQRANQETQYF. The CDR3 nucleotides read TGTGCCAGCAGCCAAAGGGCCAACCAAGAGACCCAGTACTTC.

J is TRBJ2-6 and V is TRBV29-1; no clear D. Germline lookup yields CDR1 SQVTM and CDR2 ANQGSEA. V lost 4 bases, J lost 3 bases, and 7 bases lay in between. The CDR3 totals 13 residues. The DNA for the CDR3 is TGCAGCGTTGGGGCAGATGGGGCCAACGTCCTGACTTTC. It codes for CSVGADGANVLTF.

This chain uses TRBV6-5 with TRBJ2-3; 8 bases line up with TRBD2. The CDR3 spans 13 residues. Germline lookup yields CDR1 MNHEY and CDR2 SVGAGI. The ends lost 6 bases at V and 11 bases at J; junction bases unmatched: 10. CDR3 sequence (DNA): TGTGCCAGCAGAGACTCCGGACTAGCAGTGCAGTATTTT. The encoded protein is CASRDSGLAVQYF.

The chain links TRBV21-1 to TRBJ2-1. TRBV21-1 is termed a pseudogene. The CDR3 consists of 13 residues. The CDR3 nucleotides read TGTGCCAGCAGCAAAGGGCTAGTGGGGTCGCAGTTCTTC. As protein: CASSKGLVGSQFF.

The chain combines TRBV6-1 with TRBJ2-5; possibly TRBD1 for D (5 bases). V was trimmed by 6 bases and J by 0 bases, leaving 14 bases between them. CDR1 is MNHNS and CDR2 is SASEGT in the germline V gene. The length of the CDR3 is 15 residues. The CDR3 reads CASRATDRNQETQYF. The CDR3, as DNA: TGTGCCAGCAGAGCTACCGACAGAAACCAAGAGACCCAGTACTTC.

The table lists this clonotype with a few counts. DNA of the CDR3: TGTGCCATCAGCCACCCGACTAGCGGGAATGTCAATGAGCAGTTCTTC. It codes for CAISHPTSGNVNEQFF. The chain joins TRBV10-3 to TRBJ2-1; 11 bases are a match to TRBD2. V dropped 6 bases and J dropped 6; count of bases not matched to a gene: 10. Germline V gene lookup returns CDR1 ENHRY and CDR2 SYGVKD. This CDR3 comprises 16 residues.

The chain is built from TRBV2 and TRBJ2-5; D might be TRBD2 (5 bases). Germline V lookup: CDR1 SNHLY, CDR2 FYNNEI. With 6 bases removed from V and 3 bases from J, the gap between germline ends came to 20 bases. The CDR3 loop spans 16 amino acids. The CDR3 loop reads CASRGFVPLGEETQYF. The CDR3 DNA is TGTGCCAGCAGAGGCTTTGTGCCCCTGGGAGAAGAGACCCAGTACTTC. Drawing the rest from reference TRBV2 and TRBJ2-5, the complete variable domain is EPEVTQTPSHQVTQMGQEVILRCVPISNHLYFYWYRQILGQKVEFLVSFYNNEISEKSEIFDDQFSVERPDGSNFTLKIRSTKLEDSAMYFCASRGFVPLGEETQYFGPGTRLLVL.

The J gene is TRBJ2-2, the V gene TRBV5-8, with TRBD2 identical over 8 bases. This CDR3 spans 15 amino acids. V shed 0 bases, J shed 6 bases, and the junction held 4 bases outside the gene matches. Germline-derived CDR1 and CDR2 are SGHTS and YDEGEE. CDR3: CASSLAGGPAGELFF. Here the CDR3 DNA reads TGTGCCAGCAGCTTGGCGGGAGGGCCGGCCGGGGAGCTGTTTTTT.

This clonotype was seen a handful of times. The chain links TRBV5-1 to TRBJ1-2, with D perhaps matching TRBD1 (5 bases). The CDR3 covers 15 residues. Per germline, CDR1 SGHRS and CDR2 YFSETQ. Between the trimmed V and J ends, which lost 3 bases and 0 bases, there was a span of 12 bases. The CDR3 DNA follows: TGCGCCAGCAGCTGGGGGGACCGAACTAACTATGGCTACACCTTC. Encoded protein: CASSWGDRTNYGYTF.

V is TRBV5-1 and J is TRBJ2-7, with 10 bases identical to TRBD2. This CDR3 contains 15 residues. Germline V gene lookup returns CDR1 SGHRS and CDR2 YFSETQ. V trimming: 2 bases; J trimming: 2 bases; junction bases outside the gene matches: 4. CDR3 amino acids: CASSFRTSGPYEQYF. As DNA, the CDR3 is TGCGCCAGCAGCTTCCGGACTAGCGGACCCTACGAGCAGTACTTC. Supplemented by reference TRBV5-1 and TRBJ2-7, the full variable domain reads KAGVTQTPRYLIKTRGQQVTLSCSPISGHRSVSWYQQTPGQGLQFLFEYFSETQRNKGNFPGRFSGRQFSNSRSEMNVSTLELGDSALYLCASSFRTSGPYEQYFGPGTRLTVT.

This chain joins TRBV7-3 and TRBJ2-3; possibly TRBD1 for D (5 bases). Germline CDR1 is SGHTA and CDR2 is FQGTGA. The CDR3 has 15 amino acids. The V end was cut by 5 bases, the J end by 3 bases, with 15 bases between. The CDR3 DNA follows: TGTGCCAGCAGCCTGTTAGGGGCCGATACAGATACGCAGTATTTT. Amino acids: CASSLLGADTDTQYF.

V is TRBV10-3 and J is TRBJ1-6; 8 bases match TRBD1. CDR1 is ENHRY and CDR2 is SYGVKD in the germline V gene. There are 15 residues in the CDR3. V trimming: 5 bases; J trimming: 5 bases; junction bases outside the gene matches: 5. Written as DNA, the CDR3 is TGTGCCATCAGTCCGGACAGGGTCCATAATTCACCCCTCCACTTT. Translated, it gives CAISPDRVHNSPLHF.

V and J are TRBV12-3 or TRBV12-4 and TRBJ1-2; TRBD1 matches at 9 bases. This CDR3 has 16 amino acids. The junction had 11 bases not matched to a gene; V was cut back by 5 bases and J by 4 bases. CDR3 region: CASSPQTGGGSYGYTF. In nucleotides, the CDR3 is TGTGCCAGCAGTCCCCAGACAGGGGGAGGGTCCTATGGCTACACCTTC.